Shown below are 21 T cell receptor beta chains from a single sample sequenced in a study of blood T cell repertoires in COVID-19. Generated by immunoSEQ multiplex PCR, the TCRdb table keeps only in-frame clones and is missing some. The sample carries 220,000 or so clones, 85% to 90% recorded once. What was sequenced was PBMCs or T cells enriched from blood (not recorded which). The receptors shown here come from a woman between 18 and 29 years old in a cohort exposed to, infected with or recovered from COVID-19 (not recorded which).

The rearrangement uses TRBV7-9 and TRBJ1-3; 8 bases are shared with TRBD1. The CDR3 is made up of 15 amino acids. Germline loops: CDR1 SEHNR, CDR2 FQNEAQ (reference sequence). V was pared by 3 bases and J by 0 bases, with 1 base of the junction left unmatched. CDR3 sequence (DNA): TGTGCCAGCAGCTTCACAGGGGGCTCTGGAAACACCATATATTTT. Its translation is CASSFTGGSGNTIYF.

A single count supports this clone. J is TRBJ2-1 and V is TRBV4-1, with a weak D call TRBD1 (5 bases). Germline V gene data show CDR1 as MGHRA and CDR2 as YSYEKL. The CDR3 length is 16 residues. Trimming cost V 0 bases and J 6 bases, with 15 bases left between them. CDR3 DNA: TGCGCCAGCAGCCAAGACCGGCAGGGTCGGTTCAATGAGCAGTTCTTC. Encoded protein: CASSQDRQGRFNEQFF.

V usage is TRBV29-1 and J usage is TRBJ1-2; D unresolved. V was clipped by 2 bases and J by 6 bases, with 10 bases between them. The CDR3 loop spans 12 amino acids. Germline V gene data show CDR1 as SQVTM and CDR2 as ANQGSEA. The CDR3 reads CSVEIGRDGYTF. CDR3 coding DNA: TGCAGCGTTGAAATCGGTAGAGATGGCTACACCTTC.

This chain connects TRBV11-2 to TRBJ2-5; 8 bases match TRBD1. The CDR3 has 15 amino acids. Germline loops: CDR1 SGHAT, CDR2 FQNNGV. V shed 4 bases and J 1 base; nucleotides not matched to a gene: 5. The CDR3 protein is CASSSYRGTQETQYF. The CDR3 bases are TGTGCCAGCAGCTCTTACAGGGGGACCCAAGAGACCCAGTACTTC. Together with reference TRBV11-2 and TRBJ2-5, the CDR3 gives the full variable domain: EAGVAQSPRYKIIEKRQSVAFWCNPISGHATLYWYQQILGQGPKLLIQFQNNGVVDDSQLPKDRFSAERLKGVDSTLKIQPAKLEDSAVYLCASSSYRGTQETQYFGPGTRLLVL.

The V gene is TRBV7-9, the J gene TRBJ1-2, with a tentative D call TRBD1 (6 bases). The CDR3 has 13 amino acids. Germline V gene sequence: CDR1 SEHNR, CDR2 FQNEAQ (reference sequence). Trimming took 5 bases from V and 6 from J, leaving 13 bases between them. CDR3 sequence (DNA): TGTGCCAGCAGCCCCAGGGGTTATAATGGCTACACCTTC. Residues: CASSPRGYNGYTF.

V is TRBV9 and J is TRBJ1-1; D not certain. The V and J ends lost 2 bases and 5 bases respectively, with 19 bases between them. The CDR3 is made up of 16 amino acids. CDR1 is SGDLS and CDR2 is YYNGEE in the germline V gene. The CDR3 DNA is TGTGCCAGCAGCGTTGGGATGGAGGGTCGAGAAACTGAAGCTTTCTTT. Translation: CASSVGMEGRETEAFF.

The V call is TRBV16, the J call TRBJ1-1, with TRBD1 as a possible D gene (5 bases). Trimming shortened V by 0 bases and J by 3 bases, and 11 bases separated the two germline ends. Germline values: CDR1 KGHSY, CDR2 FQNENV. The CDR3 contains 15 residues. The CDR3 region has the DNA TGTGCCAGCAGCCAATCAGGGGTCCTATACACTGAAGCTTTCTTT. Amino acids: CASSQSGVLYTEAFF.

This chain connects TRBV30 to TRBJ2-6; the match to TRBD1 covers 8 bases. J was trimmed by 3 bases and V by 1 base; bases with no gene match: 5. This CDR3 spans 16 amino acids. CDR1 and CDR2 from the germline V gene are GTSNPN and SVGIG (reference sequence). The CDR3 sequence is CAWSEQGVGGANVLTF. As DNA, the CDR3 is TGTGCCTGGAGTGAACAGGGGGTTGGTGGGGCCAACGTCCTGACTTTC.

V gene TRBV6-6 combines with J gene TRBJ1-2; D remains ambiguous. The CDR3 has 13 amino acids. V shed 0 bases and J shed 8 bases, with 10 bases lying between them. Germline values: CDR1 MNHNY, CDR2 SVGAGI (reference sequence). The CDR3 is CASSYSVSGGYTF. In nucleotides, the CDR3 is TGTGCCAGCAGTTACTCGGTCAGCGGGGGCTACACCTTC.

Details on this clone: Other DNA sequences from this sample encode an identical CDR3 as well. The genes are TRBV19 and TRBJ1-1; D perhaps matches TRBD1 (6 bases). CDR1 and CDR2 (germline): LNHDA, SQIVND (reference sequence). The CDR3 loop spans 13 amino acids. The V end was cut by 5 bases, the J end by 0 bases, with 7 bases between. Here the CDR3 DNA reads TGTGCCAGTAGTGGACAGCTGAACACTGAAGCTTTCTTT. Protein sequence: CASSGQLNTEAFF.

The rearrangement uses TRBV2 and TRBJ1-3; the D is unclear. This CDR3 spans 13 amino acids. V was pared by 3 bases and J by 4 bases, with 7 bases between. The V gene's germline CDR1 is SNHLY and CDR2 FYNNEI. The CDR3 protein is CASSEWQGNTIYF. The CDR3 DNA reads as TGTGCCAGCAGTGAGTGGCAGGGAAACACCATATATTTT.

The chain couples TRBV6-5 to TRBJ2-3; no clear D. The V gene lost 0 bases and the J gene lost 5 bases, with 12 bases spanning the gap. Looked up from germline, CDR1 is MNHEY and CDR2 is SVGAGI. The CDR3 spans 15 residues. CDR3 in amino acids: CASSYSIFAQDTQYF. In nucleotides, the CDR3 is TGTGCCAGCAGTTACTCGATTTTTGCACAAGATACGCAGTATTTT.

The CDR3 DNA follows: TGTGCCAGCAGCATGCAGGGGGCGGACACTGAAGCTTTCTTT. Its translation: CASSMQGADTEAFF. The chain links TRBV5-4 to TRBJ1-1, with 8 bases that match TRBD1. Looked up from germline, CDR1 is SGHNT and CDR2 is YYREEE (reference sequence). V lost 4 bases and J lost 3; bases outside the gene matches: 5. The CDR3 is 14 amino acids.

The chain joins TRBV7-9 to TRBJ2-1, with D unresolved. Trimming left V 1 base short and J 5 bases short, with 3 bases between. Germline values: CDR1 SEHNR, CDR2 FQNEAQ (reference sequence). There are 12 residues in the CDR3. CDR3 coding DNA: TGTGCCAGCAGCTTAGGCGACAATGAGCAGTTCTTC. This sequence encodes CASSLGDNEQFF.

This clone has only one observation. The CDR3 DNA follows: TGTGCCAGCAGTGAAGTAAATCAGCCCCAGCATTTT. It specifies CASSEVNQPQHF. The V call is TRBV2, the J call TRBJ1-5, with no clear D. Germline CDR1 reads SNHLY; CDR2 reads FYNNEI. The CDR3 loop spans 12 amino acids. Trimming took off 1 base at V and 4 bases at J, with 2 bases between the two ends.

Only one count was recorded for this clone. The chain joins TRBV20-1 to TRBJ2-3; TRBD2 matches at 9 bases. This CDR3 has 11 residues. The germline gives CDR1 DFQATT, CDR2 SNEGSKA (reference sequence). CDR3 sequence (DNA): TGCGCCCCCAGCGGGGGGGATACGCAGTATTTT. Protein sequence: CAPSGGDTQYF.

This rearrangement joins TRBV5-1 to TRBJ1-4; tentatively, D is TRBD1 (5 bases). The CDR3 loop spans 17 amino acids. The V end was cut by 4 bases, the J end by 0 bases, with 16 bases between. Germline CDR1 reads SGHRS; CDR2 reads YFSETQ. The CDR3 reads CASSPGRGFATNEKLFF. The CDR3 DNA reads as TGCGCCAGCAGCCCTGGAAGGGGCTTTGCAACTAATGAAAAACTGTTTTTT.

The chain couples TRBV5-5 to TRBJ1-1; 7 nucleotides agree with TRBD1. Germline CDR1 reads SGHKS; CDR2 reads YYEKEE (reference sequence). The CDR3 is 13 residues long. After removal of 6 bases from V and 5 bases from J, the junction contained 7 bases not matched to a gene. CDR3 protein: CASNPQGRTEAFF. CDR3 DNA sequence: TGTGCCAGCAACCCACAGGGGAGGACTGAAGCTTTCTTT.

This chain uses TRBV11-2 with TRBJ1-2; TRBD1 matches 9 bases. CDR1 is SGHAT and CDR2 is FQNNGV in the germline V gene. V trimming: 6 bases; J trimming: 10 bases; junction bases outside the gene matches: 9. This CDR3 spans 13 amino acids. The CDR3, as DNA: TGTGCCAGCAGTCGGGACAGGGAATTCGACTACACCTTC. Translating gives CASSRDREFDYTF.

CDR3: CASSQATSGGSYEQYF. CDR3 sequence (DNA): TGTGCCAGCAGCCAAGCCACTAGCGGGGGATCCTACGAGCAGTACTTC. V gene TRBV4-2 combines with J gene TRBJ2-7, with 11 bases fitting TRBD2. J lost 1 base, V lost 1 base, and 3 bases had no gene match. CDR1 LGHNA and CDR2 YNFKEQ come from the germline V gene. The CDR3 is 16 residues long.

The gene calls are TRBV30 and TRBJ1-1; D unresolved. Germline V gene sequence: CDR1 GTSNPN, CDR2 SVGIG (reference sequence). The CDR3 is made up of 12 amino acids. Trimming left V 2 bases short and J 7 bases short, with 11 bases between. The DNA of the CDR3 is TGTGCCTGGAGTCTGAGGGCGGTTGAAGCTTTCTTT. It specifies CAWSLRAVEAFF.